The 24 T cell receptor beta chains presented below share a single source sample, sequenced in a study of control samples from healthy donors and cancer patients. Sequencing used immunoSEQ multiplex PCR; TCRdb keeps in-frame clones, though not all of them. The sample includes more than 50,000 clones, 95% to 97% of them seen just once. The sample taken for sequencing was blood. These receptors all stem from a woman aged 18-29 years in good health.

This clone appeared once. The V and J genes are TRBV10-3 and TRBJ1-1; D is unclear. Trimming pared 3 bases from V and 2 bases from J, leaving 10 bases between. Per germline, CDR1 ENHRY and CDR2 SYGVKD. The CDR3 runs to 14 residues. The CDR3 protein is CAISDPDLNTEAFF. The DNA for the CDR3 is TGTGCCATCAGTGACCCGGACCTCAACACTGAAGCTTTCTTT.

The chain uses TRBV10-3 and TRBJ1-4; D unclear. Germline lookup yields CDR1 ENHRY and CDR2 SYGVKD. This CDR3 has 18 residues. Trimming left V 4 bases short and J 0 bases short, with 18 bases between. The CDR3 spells CAISVKFVVDATNEKLFF. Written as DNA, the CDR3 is TGTGCCATCAGTGTGAAATTCGTTGTGGATGCAACTAATGAAAAACTGTTTTTT.

CDR3 nucleotide sequence: TGTGCCAGCAGTAACAGGGATTACACTGAAGCTTTCTTT. Protein: CASSNRDYTEAFF. This rearrangement joins TRBV6-5 to TRBJ1-1, with D perhaps TRBD1 (6 bases). The CDR3 runs 13 residues. From germline, CDR1 is MNHEY and CDR2 SVGAGI. V was cut by 5 bases and J by 3 bases, with 10 bases left in between.

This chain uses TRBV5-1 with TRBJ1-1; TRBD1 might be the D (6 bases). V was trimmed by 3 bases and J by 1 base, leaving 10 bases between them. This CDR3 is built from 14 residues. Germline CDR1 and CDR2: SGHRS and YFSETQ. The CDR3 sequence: CASSSSGQNTEAFF. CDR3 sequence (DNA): TGCGCCAGCAGCTCTTCGGGACAGAACACTGAAGCTTTCTTT.

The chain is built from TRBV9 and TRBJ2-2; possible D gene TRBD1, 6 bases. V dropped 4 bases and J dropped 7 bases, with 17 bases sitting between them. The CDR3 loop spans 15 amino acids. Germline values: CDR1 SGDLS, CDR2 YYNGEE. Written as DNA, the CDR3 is TGTGCCAGCAGCCCCCTCGGACAGTCGAACGGGGAGCTGTTTTTT. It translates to CASSPLGQSNGELFF.

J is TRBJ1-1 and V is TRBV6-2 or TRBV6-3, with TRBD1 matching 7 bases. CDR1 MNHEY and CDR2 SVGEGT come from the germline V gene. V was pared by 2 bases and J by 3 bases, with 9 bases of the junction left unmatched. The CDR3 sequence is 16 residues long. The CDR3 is CASSYERGQGDTEAFF. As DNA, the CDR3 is TGTGCCAGCAGTTACGAAAGGGGGCAAGGGGACACTGAAGCTTTCTTT.

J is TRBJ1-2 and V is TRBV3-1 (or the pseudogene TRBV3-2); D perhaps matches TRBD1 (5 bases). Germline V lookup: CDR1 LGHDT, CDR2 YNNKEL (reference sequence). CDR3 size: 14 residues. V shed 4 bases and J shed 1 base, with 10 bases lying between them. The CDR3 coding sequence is TGTGCCAGCAGCCTCGGACAAATTAACTATGGCTACACCTTC. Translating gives CASSLGQINYGYTF.

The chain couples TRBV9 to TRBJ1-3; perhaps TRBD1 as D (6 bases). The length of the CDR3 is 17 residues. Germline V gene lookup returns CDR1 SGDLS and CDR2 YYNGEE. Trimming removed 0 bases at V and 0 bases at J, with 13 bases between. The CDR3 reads CASSVAPGQTSGNTIYF. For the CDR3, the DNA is TGTGCCAGCAGCGTAGCCCCCGGACAGACCTCTGGAAACACCATATATTTT.

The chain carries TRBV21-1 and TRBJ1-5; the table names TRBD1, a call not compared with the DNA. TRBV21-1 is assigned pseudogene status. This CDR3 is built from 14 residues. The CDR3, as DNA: TGTGCCAGATTTACCGACAAATTCAATCAGCCCCAGCATTTT. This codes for CARFTDKFNQPQHF.

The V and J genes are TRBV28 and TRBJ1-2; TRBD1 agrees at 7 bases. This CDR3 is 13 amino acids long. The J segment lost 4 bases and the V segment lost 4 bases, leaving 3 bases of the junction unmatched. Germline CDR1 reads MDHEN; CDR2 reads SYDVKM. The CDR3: CASSSTGVYGYTF. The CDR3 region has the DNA TGTGCCAGCAGTTCTACAGGGGTCTATGGCTACACCTTC.

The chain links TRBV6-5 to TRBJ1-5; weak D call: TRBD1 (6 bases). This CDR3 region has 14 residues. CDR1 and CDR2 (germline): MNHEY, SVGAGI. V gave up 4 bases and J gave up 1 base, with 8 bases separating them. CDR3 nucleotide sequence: TGTGCCAGCAGTTCACAGGGAAGCAATCAGCCCCAGCATTTT. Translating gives CASSSQGSNQPQHF.

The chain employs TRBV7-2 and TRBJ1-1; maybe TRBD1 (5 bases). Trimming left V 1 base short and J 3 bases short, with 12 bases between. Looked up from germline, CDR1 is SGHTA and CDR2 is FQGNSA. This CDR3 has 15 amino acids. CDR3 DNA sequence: TGTGCCAGCAGCTTAGGGGGGGTGCAGTACACTGAAGCTTTCTTT. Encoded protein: CASSLGGVQYTEAFF.

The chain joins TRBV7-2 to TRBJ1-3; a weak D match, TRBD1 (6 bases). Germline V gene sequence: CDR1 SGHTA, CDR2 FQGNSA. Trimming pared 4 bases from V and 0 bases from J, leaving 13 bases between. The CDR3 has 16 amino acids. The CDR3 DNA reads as TGTGCCAGCAGCTGGTCCGGGACAAGCTCTGGAAACACCATATATTTT. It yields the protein CASSWSGTSSGNTIYF.

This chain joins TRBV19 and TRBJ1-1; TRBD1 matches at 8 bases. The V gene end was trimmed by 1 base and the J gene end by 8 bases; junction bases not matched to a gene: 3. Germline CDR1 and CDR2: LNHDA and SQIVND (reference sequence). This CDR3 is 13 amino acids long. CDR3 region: CASSIVQGAEAFF. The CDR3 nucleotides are TGTGCCAGTAGTATAGTCCAGGGGGCAGAAGCTTTCTTT.

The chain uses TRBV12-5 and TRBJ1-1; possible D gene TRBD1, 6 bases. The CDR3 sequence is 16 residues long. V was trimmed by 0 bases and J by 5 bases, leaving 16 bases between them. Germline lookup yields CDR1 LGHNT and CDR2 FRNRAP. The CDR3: CASGLVLRQDWTEAFF. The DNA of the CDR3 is TGTGCTAGTGGTTTGGTTTTACGACAGGATTGGACTGAAGCTTTCTTT. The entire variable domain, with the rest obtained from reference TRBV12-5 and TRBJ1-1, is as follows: DARVTQTPRHKVTEMGQEVTMRCQPILGHNTVFWYRQTMMQGLELLAYFRNRAPLDDSGMPKDRFSAEMPDATLATLKIQPSEPRDSAVYFCASGLVLRQDWTEAFFGQGTRLTVV.

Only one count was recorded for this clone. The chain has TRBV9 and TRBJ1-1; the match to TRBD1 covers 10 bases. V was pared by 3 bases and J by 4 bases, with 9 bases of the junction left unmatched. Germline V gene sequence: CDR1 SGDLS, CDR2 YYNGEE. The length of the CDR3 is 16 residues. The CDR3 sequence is CASSARQGADSTEAFF. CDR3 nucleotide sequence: TGTGCCAGCAGCGCCCGACAGGGGGCGGATAGCACTGAAGCTTTCTTT.

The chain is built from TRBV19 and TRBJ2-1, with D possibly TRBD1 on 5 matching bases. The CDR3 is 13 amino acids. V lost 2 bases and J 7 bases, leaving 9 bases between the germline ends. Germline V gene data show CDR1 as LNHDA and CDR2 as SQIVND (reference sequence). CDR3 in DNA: TGTGCCAGTAGTATAACCAGGGATAATGAGCAGTTCTTC. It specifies CASSITRDNEQFF.

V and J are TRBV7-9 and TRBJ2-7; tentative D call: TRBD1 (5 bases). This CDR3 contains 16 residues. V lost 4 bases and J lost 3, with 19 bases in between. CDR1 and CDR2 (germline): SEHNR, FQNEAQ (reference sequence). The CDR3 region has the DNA TGTGCCAGCAGCTCCCCCCCCTCGGGCAGGGTCTACGAGCAGTACTTC. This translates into CASSSPPSGRVYEQYF. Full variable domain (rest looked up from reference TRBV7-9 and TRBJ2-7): DTGVSQNPRHKITKRGQNVTFRCDPISEHNRLYWYRQTLGQGPEFLTYFQNEAQLEKSRLLSDRFSAERPKGSFSTLEIQRTEQGDSAMYLCASSSPPSGRVYEQYFGPGTRLTVT.

CDR3 sequence: CASSDGTGSDGYTF. The DNA of the CDR3 is TGTGCCAGCAGCGACGGGACAGGATCCGATGGCTACACCTTC. The chain carries TRBV7-6 and TRBJ1-2; TRBD1 aligns across 8 bases. V lost 5 bases, J lost 6 bases, and 8 bases stayed unmatched. Germline V gene sequence: CDR1 SGHVS, CDR2 FNYEAQ. This CDR3 comprises 14 residues. Based on the CDR3 plus reference TRBV7-6 and TRBJ1-2, the full variable domain is GAGVSQSPRYKVTKRGQDVALRCDPISGHVSLYWYRQALGQGPEFLTYFNYEAQQDKSGLPNDRFSAERPEGSISTLTIQRTEQRDSAMYRCASSDGTGSDGYTFGSGTRLTVV.

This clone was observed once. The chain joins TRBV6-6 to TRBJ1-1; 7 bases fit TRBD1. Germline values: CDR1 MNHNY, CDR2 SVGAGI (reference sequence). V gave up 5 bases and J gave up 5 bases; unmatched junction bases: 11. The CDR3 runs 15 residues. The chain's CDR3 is CASSPLSGGGTEAFF. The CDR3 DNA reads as TGTGCCAGCAGTCCCTTATCAGGGGGGGGAACTGAAGCTTTCTTT.

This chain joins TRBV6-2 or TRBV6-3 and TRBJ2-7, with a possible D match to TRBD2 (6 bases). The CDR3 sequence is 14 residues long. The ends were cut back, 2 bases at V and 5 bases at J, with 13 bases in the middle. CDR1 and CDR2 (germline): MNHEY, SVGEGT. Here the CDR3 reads CASSYGGLWDEQYF. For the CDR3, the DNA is TGTGCCAGCAGTTACGGTGGACTATGGGACGAGCAGTACTTC.

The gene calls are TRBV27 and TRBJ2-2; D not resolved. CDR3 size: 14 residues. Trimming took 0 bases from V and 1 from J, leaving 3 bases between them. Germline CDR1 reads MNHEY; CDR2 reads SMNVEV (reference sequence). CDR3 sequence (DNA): TGTGCCAGCAGTTTATCTGAGAACACCGGGGAGCTGTTTTTT. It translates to CASSLSENTGELFF.

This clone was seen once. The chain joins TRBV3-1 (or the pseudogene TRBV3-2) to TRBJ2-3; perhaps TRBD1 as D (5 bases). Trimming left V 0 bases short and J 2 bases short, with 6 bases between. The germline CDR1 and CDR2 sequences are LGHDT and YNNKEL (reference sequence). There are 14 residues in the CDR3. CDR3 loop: CASSQDRVTDTQYF. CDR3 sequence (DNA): TGTGCCAGCAGCCAAGACAGGGTCACAGATACGCAGTATTTT.

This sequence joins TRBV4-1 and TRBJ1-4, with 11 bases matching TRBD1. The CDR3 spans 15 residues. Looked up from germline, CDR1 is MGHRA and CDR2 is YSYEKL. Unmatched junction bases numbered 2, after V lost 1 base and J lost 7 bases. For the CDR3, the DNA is TGCGCCAGCAGCCAAGTGGGGACAGGGGGTGAAAAACTGTTTTTT. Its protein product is CASSQVGTGGEKLFF.